The 30 T cell receptor beta chains in this list originate from one sample, sequenced in a study of control samples from healthy donors and cancer patients. This table comes from immunoSEQ multiplex PCR, and its TCRdb copy is limited to in-frame clones, with some not included. The table records 130,000 or so clones, around 93% of them present only once. Input material: blood. These receptors came from a woman in her 50s in good health.

The chain combines TRBV11-2 with TRBJ1-1; no firm D call. In germline, CDR1 is SGHAT, CDR2 FQNNGV. Trimming removed 4 bases at V and 8 bases at J, with 17 bases between. The CDR3 is 14 amino acids. In nucleotides, the CDR3 is TGTGCCAGCAGCTCGATTTCGACGGGAGTAGAAGCTTTCTTT. Amino acids: CASSSISTGVEAFF.

V gene TRBV6-6 combines with J gene TRBJ2-3, with D possibly matching TRBD1 (6 bases). Trimming cost V 11 bases and J 0 bases, with 9 bases left between them. Per germline, CDR1 MNHNY and CDR2 SVGAGI (reference sequence). This CDR3 comprises 12 residues. CDR3 sequence (DNA): TGTGCCGGAGGACAGAGCACAGATACGCAGTATTTT. This encodes CAGGQSTDTQYF.

The genes are TRBV29-1 and TRBJ1-1, with a tentative D call TRBD1 (5 bases). The V and J ends lost 6 bases and 0 bases respectively, with 8 bases between them. CDR3 length equals 12 residues. The V gene's germline CDR1 is SQVTM and CDR2 ANQGSEA. CDR3 nucleotide sequence: TGCAGCGTGGCGACAGTGAACACTGAAGCTTTCTTT. Encoded protein: CSVATVNTEAFF.

The chain joins TRBV6-5 to TRBJ1-1; D remains ambiguous. The CDR3 covers 14 residues. Trimming cost V 6 bases and J 1 base, with 12 bases left between them. CDR1 and CDR2 (germline): MNHEY, SVGAGI. CDR3 bases: TGTGCCAGCAGCCTGAGGACGGGGAACACTGAAGCTTTCTTT. It yields the protein CASSLRTGNTEAFF.

The chain is built from TRBV19 and TRBJ1-5; D perhaps matches TRBD1 (6 bases). The germline V gene has CDR1 LNHDA and CDR2 SQIVND (reference sequence). Trimming shortened V by 5 bases and J by 0 bases, and 32 bases separated the two germline ends. This CDR3 spans 22 amino acids. For the CDR3, the DNA is TGTGCCAGTAGTCAACCTTATAGAGGGGGTCTGATCGGGACAAATAGCAATCAGCCCCAGCATTTT. Residues: CASSQPYRGGLIGTNSNQPQHF.

This chain joins TRBV5-1 and TRBJ2-7; the D gene is possibly TRBD2 (6 bases). The CDR3 has 15 residues. The germline V and J ends were trimmed by 4 bases and 0 bases, with 14 bases remaining between them. Germline V lookup: CDR1 SGHRS, CDR2 YFSETQ. The CDR3 protein is CASSPGLQSSYEQYF. CDR3 nucleotide sequence: TGCGCCAGCAGCCCGGGACTTCAGAGCTCCTACGAGCAGTACTTC.

Here the CDR3 DNA reads TGCGCCAGCAGCTTAGGGGGCGGCGGCACTGAAGCTTTCTTT. Its protein is CASSLGGGGTEAFF. The chain carries TRBV5-1 and TRBJ1-1, with 7 nucleotides matching TRBD1. The trim removed 2 bases at V and 4 bases at J, leaving 5 bases unmatched. CDR3 length: 14 residues. Germline-derived CDR1 and CDR2 are SGHRS and YFSETQ.

The chain combines TRBV7-8 with TRBJ2-3, with 15 positions matching TRBD2. This CDR3 is 19 amino acids long. Looked up from germline, CDR1 is SGHVS and CDR2 is FQNEAQ. Trimming cost V 5 bases and J 8 bases; bases outside gene matches: 17. In nucleotides, the CDR3 is TGTGCCAGCAGCCCCAGGACTAGCGGGGGGGCCAGGGGCATCGGTACGCAGTATTTT. It is translated as CASSPRTSGGARGIGTQYF.

The J gene is TRBJ2-2, the V gene TRBV3-1 (or the pseudogene TRBV3-2); a possible D gene is TRBD2 (5 bases). In germline, CDR1 is LGHDT, CDR2 YNNKEL (reference sequence). The V end was cut by 1 base, the J end by 4 bases, with 13 bases between. The CDR3 is made up of 16 amino acids. The CDR3 region is CASSQGGTSFTGELFF. CDR3 bases: TGTGCCAGCAGCCAAGGGGGTACTAGTTTCACCGGGGAGCTGTTTTTT.

The chain links TRBV2 to TRBJ1-2; maybe TRBD1 (6 bases). This CDR3 has 13 residues. V was shortened by 8 bases and J by 7 bases, with 17 bases between the two germline ends. CDR1 SNHLY and CDR2 FYNNEI come from the germline V gene. Here the CDR3 reads CASLWGALFGYTF. DNA for the CDR3: TGTGCCAGCTTATGGGGGGCGCTTTTTGGCTACACCTTC.

V usage is TRBV19 and J usage is TRBJ1-5; 10 bases line up with TRBD1. Germline loops: CDR1 LNHDA, CDR2 SQIVND (reference sequence). The CDR3 covers 17 residues. V trimming: 6 bases; J trimming: 0 bases; junction bases outside the gene matches: 8. The CDR3 loop is CASRRGTGAHSNQPQHF. Written as DNA, the CDR3 is TGTGCCAGTAGAAGGGGGACAGGGGCTCATAGCAATCAGCCCCAGCATTTT.

This chain connects TRBV3-1 (or the pseudogene TRBV3-2) to TRBJ2-7, with TRBD2 identical over 8 bases. The CDR3 extends over 15 amino acids. V was clipped by 4 bases and J by 4 bases; unmatched bases: 9. Per germline, CDR1 LGHDT and CDR2 YNNKEL (reference sequence). The chain's CDR3 is CASSPSGSLGYEQYF. CDR3 in DNA: TGTGCCAGCAGCCCAAGCGGGAGCCTAGGTTACGAGCAGTACTTC.

V usage is TRBV5-1 and J usage is TRBJ2-2, with 12 positions matching TRBD1. Germline CDR1 SGHRS, CDR2 YFSETQ. V was clipped by 4 bases and J by 4 bases; unmatched bases: 5. The CDR3 extends over 16 amino acids. The CDR3 sequence is CASSDPGQGATGELFF. CDR3 nucleotides: TGCGCCAGCAGCGATCCGGGACAGGGGGCCACCGGGGAGCTGTTTTTT.

The CDR3 bases are TGTGCCAGCAGTTTGGGGGGGTCTAAAAACATTCAGTACTTC. Translating gives CASSLGGSKNIQYF. The chain combines TRBV6-6 with TRBJ2-4, with TRBD2 matching 7 bases. This CDR3 comprises 14 residues. Trimming removed 4 bases from V and 4 bases from J; junction bases left unmatched: 4. CDR1 is MNHNY, CDR2 SVGAGI, per germline (reference sequence).

CDR3 residues: CASSTSGQDVLRTDTQYF. In DNA form, the CDR3 reads TGCGCCAGCAGTACCTCGGGACAGGACGTTCTACGCACAGATACGCAGTATTTT. The rearrangement uses TRBV23-1 and TRBJ2-3, with TRBD1 matching over 8 bases. TRBV23-1 is flagged as an ORF with uncertain function. The length of the CDR3 is 18 residues. V lost 5 bases and J lost 1; bases outside the gene matches: 14.

The CDR3 is CASSLGQGMNTEAFF. The DNA of the CDR3 is TGTGCCAGCAGCTTAGGTCAGGGGATGAACACTGAAGCTTTCTTT. The V call is TRBV11-2, the J call TRBJ1-1, with a possible D match to TRBD1 (6 bases). V gave up 1 base and J gave up 0 bases, with 9 bases separating them. The CDR3 contains 15 residues. Germline V gene sequence: CDR1 SGHAT, CDR2 FQNNGV.

The rearrangement joins TRBV11-2 to TRBJ2-7, with a tentative D call TRBD2 (6 bases). The CDR3 extends over 13 amino acids. The germline V and J ends were trimmed by 4 bases and 5 bases, with 12 bases remaining between them. Germline V lookup: CDR1 SGHAT, CDR2 FQNNGV. DNA of the CDR3: TGTGCCAGCAGCTCGGACGGAGGGAACGAGCAGTACTTC. This sequence encodes CASSSDGGNEQYF. Looking up the rest from reference TRBV11-2 and TRBJ2-7 gives the full variable domain: EAGVAQSPRYKIIEKRQSVAFWCNPISGHATLYWYQQILGQGPKLLIQFQNNGVVDDSQLPKDRFSAERLKGVDSTLKIQPAKLEDSAVYLCASSSDGGNEQYFGPGTRLTVT.

The V and J genes are TRBV3-1 (or the pseudogene TRBV3-2) and TRBJ1-1; 11 bases are a match to TRBD1. Trimming cost V 3 bases and J 4 bases; bases outside gene matches: 4. Per the germline V gene, CDR1 is LGHDT and CDR2 is YNNKEL (reference sequence). This CDR3 is built from 15 residues. The CDR3 loop reads CASSQRTGGPTEAFF. DNA of the CDR3: TGTGCCAGCAGCCAGAGGACAGGGGGCCCCACTGAAGCTTTCTTT.

This chain connects TRBV7-8 to TRBJ2-1; 10 bases map to TRBD2. Germline V gives CDR1 SGHVS, CDR2 FQNEAQ. The CDR3 loop spans 16 amino acids. The V gene end was trimmed by 3 bases and the J gene end by 9 bases; junction bases not matched to a gene: 11. DNA of the CDR3: TGTGCCAGCAGCTTGGGACTAGCGACCCGTACCGGTGAGCAGTTCTTC. Its protein product is CASSLGLATRTGEQFF.

V is TRBV19 and J is TRBJ2-1; 9 bases agree with TRBD1. The V gene end was trimmed by 1 base and the J gene end by 4 bases; junction bases not matched to a gene: 8. The germline gives CDR1 LNHDA, CDR2 SQIVND (reference sequence). The CDR3 sequence is 17 residues long. CDR3 coding DNA: TGTGCCAGTAGTATAGGAACGGGACAGGGCTTATACAATGAGCAGTTCTTC. Amino acids: CASSIGTGQGLYNEQFF.

V gene TRBV7-9 combines with J gene TRBJ2-1; tentative D call: TRBD2 (5 bases). CDR1 and CDR2 from the germline V gene are SEHNR and FQNEAQ (reference sequence). This CDR3 is built from 14 residues. The ends were cut back, 3 bases at V and 7 bases at J, with 13 bases in the middle. CDR3 sequence reads: CASSFEGPGNEQFF. The CDR3, as DNA: TGTGCCAGCAGCTTTGAGGGCCCAGGAAATGAGCAGTTCTTC.

The chain has TRBV30 and TRBJ2-2; no reliable D call. The CDR3 totals 12 residues. Between the trimmed V and J ends, which lost 1 base and 5 bases, there was a span of 5 bases. From germline, CDR1 is GTSNPN and CDR2 SVGIG (reference sequence). Written as DNA, the CDR3 is TGTGCCTGGAGTGAGGGAACCGGGGAGCTGTTTTTT. Amino acid sequence: CAWSEGTGELFF.

CDR3 nucleotide sequence: TGTGCCTGGTCATTCCCGGGGGGGCCTGGAAACACCATATATTTT. Its protein is CAWSFPGGPGNTIYF. This chain links TRBV30 with TRBJ1-3; D may be TRBD1 (6 bases). Germline V gene sequence: CDR1 GTSNPN, CDR2 SVGIG (reference sequence). V was cut by 5 bases and J by 2 bases, with 16 bases left in between. The CDR3 contains 15 residues. The variable domain in full, with the rest retrieved from reference TRBV30 and TRBJ1-3, is SQTIHQWPATLVQPVGSPLSLECTVEGTSNPNLYWYRQAAGRGLQLLFYSVGIGQISSEVPQNLSASRPQDRQFILSSKKLLLSDSGFYLCAWSFPGGPGNTIYFGEGSWLTVV.

The J gene is TRBJ1-5, the V gene TRBV5-1; perhaps TRBD1 as D (6 bases). Germline V gene data show CDR1 as SGHRS and CDR2 as YFSETQ. Between the trimmed V and J ends, which lost 0 bases and 15 bases, there was a span of 16 bases. The CDR3 has 13 amino acids. The chain's CDR3 is CASSLAPDRYLHF. The CDR3 region has the DNA TGCGCCAGCAGCTTGGCCCCGGACAGATATTTGCATTTT.

The chain couples TRBV10-3 to TRBJ1-5; no clear D. V lost 6 bases and J 5 bases, leaving 11 bases between the germline ends. Germline V gene data show CDR1 as ENHRY and CDR2 as SYGVKD. The CDR3 totals 13 residues. The DNA of the CDR3 is TGTGCCATCAGGGGAGGTGTAGATCAGCCCCAGCATTTT. As protein: CAIRGGVDQPQHF.

The rearrangement joins TRBV10-1 to TRBJ2-3; 12 bases are a match to TRBD2. The germline gives CDR1 WNHNN, CDR2 SYGVQD (reference sequence). The V gene end was trimmed by 8 bases and the J gene end by 2 bases; junction bases not matched to a gene: 5. CDR3 length: 15 residues. CDR3 protein: CASGGLAGVTDTQYF. CDR3 in DNA: TGCGCCAGCGGGGGACTAGCGGGCGTCACAGATACGCAGTATTTT.

This chain links TRBV6-1 with TRBJ2-1, with 10 bases identical to TRBD2. The V gene end was trimmed by 2 bases and the J gene end by 5 bases; junction bases not matched to a gene: 6. Germline CDR1 MNHNS, CDR2 SASEGT. The CDR3 is 16 amino acids. DNA for the CDR3: TGTGCCAGCAGTGAATGGGTAGCGGGAGGACACAATGAGCAGTTCTTC. Protein sequence: CASSEWVAGGHNEQFF.

This chain uses TRBV18 with TRBJ2-3; 8 nucleotides align to TRBD1. The CDR3 has 15 amino acids. The ends lost 2 bases at V and 3 bases at J; junction bases unmatched: 4. CDR1 and CDR2 from the germline V gene are KGHSH and LQKENI. The CDR3 nucleotides are TGTGCCAGCTCACCAGGGGACAGGCAGACAGATACGCAGTATTTT. It encodes CASSPGDRQTDTQYF.

The chain joins TRBV3-1 (or the pseudogene TRBV3-2) to TRBJ2-5; no firm D call. The ends were cut back, 4 bases at V and 2 bases at J, with 2 bases in the middle. The CDR3 contains 11 residues. Germline-derived CDR1 and CDR2 are LGHDT and YNNKEL (reference sequence). In DNA, the CDR3 is TGTGCCAGCAGCCTTCAAGAGACCCAGTACTTC. Its protein product is CASSLQETQYF.

The genes are TRBV27 and TRBJ1-4; no firm D call. The CDR3 covers 15 residues. CDR1 MNHEY and CDR2 SMNVEV come from the germline V gene (reference sequence). Trimming took 6 bases from V and 8 from J, leaving 19 bases between them. The CDR3 region is CASRRTDRIEEKLFF. The CDR3 DNA sequence: TGTGCCAGCAGGCGAACGGATCGAATAGAAGAAAAACTGTTTTTT. Combining the CDR3 with reference TRBV27 and TRBJ1-4 gives the whole variable domain EAQVTQNPRYLITVTGKKLTVTCSQNMNHEYMSWYRQDPGLGLRQIYYSMNVEVTDKGDVPEGYKVSRKEKRNFPLILESPSPNQTSLYFCASRRTDRIEEKLFFGSGTQLSVL.